The TCR beta chain described here comes from a study of identical twins. V lost 3 bases and J 0 bases, leaving 6 bases between the germline ends. The CDR3 has 13 amino acids. Germline CDR1 reads LNHDA; CDR2 reads SQIVND (reference sequence). TCRdb re-called the 5' RACE reads with MiXCR, one entry per CDR3 protein. This table has roughly 200,000 distinct CDR3 sequences, around 8% appearing once. General study points: There was an excess of low generation probability in the out-of-frame alpha sequences that twins shared.

Notes on this clonotype: Its antigen is undetermined.

This sample was shared with a second study, whose subject was yellow fever vaccine responses in identical twins. That report adds: Twins' vaccine T cell responses reportedly seemed partly convergent and partly personalized.

This TCR came from a woman under 30 in good health. V is TRBV19 and J is TRBJ2-7; D gene ambiguous. The specimen was memory (CD45RO+) T cells sorted from blood. Written as DNA, the CDR3 is TGTGCCAGTAGTATCCCCGGCTCCTACGAGCAGTACTTC. It is translated as CASSIPGSYEQYF.